One sample yielded the 20 T cell receptor beta chains listed below, sequenced in a study of blood T cell repertoires in COVID-19. The assay was immunoSEQ multiplex PCR, and TCRdb's table has in-frame clones only and misses some. The sample yields tens of thousands of clones, around 92% seen once. The specimen was peripheral blood. The receptor set was obtained from a man aged 60 to 75 with acute or convalescent COVID-19.

The chain uses TRBV29-1 and TRBJ1-2; 9 nucleotides align to TRBD1. In germline, CDR1 is SQVTM, CDR2 ANQGSEA. This CDR3 has 15 residues. V was pared by 3 bases and J by 7 bases, with 12 bases of the junction left unmatched. The CDR3 bases are TGCAGCGTTGAGGACACCGGACAGGGGACTGGTGGCTACACCTTC. Its protein product is CSVEDTGQGTGGYTF.

The chain employs TRBV15 and TRBJ2-5, with D unclear. Trimming removed 0 bases at V and 2 bases at J, with 10 bases between. Germline V gene lookup returns CDR1 LNHNV and CDR2 YYDKDF (reference sequence). The CDR3 covers 15 residues. Here the CDR3 reads CATSRDPAYQETQYF. The CDR3 DNA is TGTGCCACCAGCAGAGATCCCGCGTATCAAGAGACCCAGTACTTC.

The rearrangement links TRBV29-1 to TRBJ1-1; no reliable D call. The CDR3 consists of 13 residues. The V and J ends lost 6 bases and 1 base respectively, with 12 bases between them. Germline CDR1 reads SQVTM; CDR2 reads ANQGSEA. CDR3 sequence (DNA): TGCAGCGTCCGCAGGTTACCGAACACTGAAGCTTTCTTT. Residues: CSVRRLPNTEAFF.

The sample holds a few counts of this clone. The CDR3 DNA reads as TGTGCCAGCAGCCAAGCGGCCGGCGGGGAGACCCAGTACTTC. It encodes CASSQAAGGETQYF. The chain has TRBV3-1 (or the pseudogene TRBV3-2) and TRBJ2-5, with D maybe TRBD2 (5 bases). This CDR3 is 14 amino acids long. The germline V and J ends were trimmed by 1 base and 5 bases, with 11 bases remaining between them. Germline V gene data show CDR1 as LGHDT and CDR2 as YNNKEL (reference sequence).

This chain links TRBV13 with TRBJ2-7, with 11 bases identical to TRBD2. The V gene end was trimmed by 5 bases and the J gene end by 2 bases; junction bases not matched to a gene: 5. CDR3 length: 15 amino acids. Germline-derived CDR1 and CDR2 are PRHDT and FYEKMQ (reference sequence). This chain's CDR3 is CASSHSGRVTYEQYF. The CDR3 DNA sequence: TGTGCCAGCAGCCATAGCGGGAGGGTTACCTACGAGCAGTACTTC. Full variable domain (missing parts from reference TRBV13 and TRBJ2-7): AAGVIQSPRHLIKEKRETATLKCYPIPRHDTVYWYQQGPGQDPQFLISFYEKMQSDKGSIPDRFSAQQFSDYHSELNMSSLELGDSALYFCASSHSGRVTYEQYFGPGTRLTVT.

This chain connects TRBV18 to TRBJ1-1, with 7 nucleotides matching TRBD1. This CDR3 region has 14 residues. Germline loops: CDR1 KGHSH, CDR2 LQKENI. V gave up 0 bases and J gave up 8 bases; unmatched junction bases: 6. In DNA, the CDR3 is TGTGCCAGCTCACCACCGATAAGGGGGCTCGAAGCTTTCTTT. It specifies CASSPPIRGLEAFF.

CDR3 amino acids: CASSMRDSANEKLFF. In nucleotides, the CDR3 is TGTGCCAGCAGCATGCGGGACTCAGCTAATGAAAAACTGTTTTTT. The gene calls are TRBV7-2 and TRBJ1-4, with D tentatively TRBD1 (5 bases). V gave up 5 bases and J gave up 3 bases, with 13 bases separating them. The CDR3 loop spans 15 amino acids. Per germline, CDR1 SGHTA and CDR2 FQGNSA.

This chain connects TRBV28 to TRBJ1-5; D possibly corresponds to TRBD1 (5 bases). V dropped 2 bases and J dropped 0 bases, with 11 bases sitting between them. Germline V lookup: CDR1 MDHEN, CDR2 SYDVKM. This CDR3 has 16 residues. This chain's CDR3 is CASSLAGQASNQPQHF. The CDR3 region has the DNA TGTGCCAGCAGTTTAGCCGGACAAGCTAGCAATCAGCCCCAGCATTTT.

This chain uses TRBV30 with TRBJ2-2; the match to TRBD1 covers 10 bases. The CDR3 has 14 amino acids. V was clipped by 4 bases and J by 7 bases; unmatched bases: 6. Germline V gene sequence: CDR1 GTSNPN, CDR2 SVGIG (reference sequence). The CDR3, as DNA: TGTGCCTGGACCGCGACAGGGGGCGGCGGGGAGCTGTTTTTT. It translates to CAWTATGGGGELFF. The whole variable domain, remainder taken from reference TRBV30 and TRBJ2-2, is SQTIHQWPATLVQPVGSPLSLECTVEGTSNPNLYWYRQAAGRGLQLLFYSVGIGQISSEVPQNLSASRPQDRQFILSSKKLLLSDSGFYLCAWTATGGGGELFFGEGSRLTVL.

The chain has TRBV28 and TRBJ1-1; 7 nucleotides match TRBD1. The length of the CDR3 is 14 residues. V was clipped by 6 bases and J by 5 bases; unmatched bases: 9. Germline loops: CDR1 MDHEN, CDR2 SYDVKM. The CDR3 DNA reads TGTGCCAGCAGCCGGGAGGGGGCGAGGACTGAAGCTTTCTTT. This sequence encodes CASSREGARTEAFF.

The chain combines TRBV11-2 with TRBJ2-5; TRBD2 matches at 13 bases. With V trimmed by 5 bases and J by 1 base, 7 bases remained unmatched. The CDR3 loop spans 17 amino acids. Germline-derived CDR1 and CDR2 are SGHAT and FQNNGV. The CDR3 DNA reads TGTGCCAGCAGCGGAGGGACTAGCGGGATCCTCCAAGAGACCCAGTACTTC. Translation gives CASSGGTSGILQETQYF. Full variable domain (missing parts from reference TRBV11-2 and TRBJ2-5): EAGVAQSPRYKIIEKRQSVAFWCNPISGHATLYWYQQILGQGPKLLIQFQNNGVVDDSQLPKDRFSAERLKGVDSTLKIQPAKLEDSAVYLCASSGGTSGILQETQYFGPGTRLLVL.

The V and J genes are TRBV7-3 and TRBJ2-1; 7 bases agree with TRBD2. CDR1 and CDR2 from the germline V gene are SGHTA and FQGTGA. This CDR3 has 15 amino acids. The V segment lost 5 bases and the J segment 6 bases; nucleotides outside the gene matches: 10. The CDR3 DNA reads TGTGCCAGCAGCCCCCAGACGGGAGGAGTCAATGAGCAGTTCTTC. Protein sequence: CASSPQTGGVNEQFF.

The rearrangement uses TRBV4-1 and TRBJ1-4; tentative D call: TRBD1 (6 bases). Germline CDR1 MGHRA, CDR2 YSYEKL. This CDR3 comprises 15 residues. V gave up 1 base and J gave up 6 bases, with 12 bases separating them. The chain's CDR3 is CASSQVNRVDEKLFF. The CDR3 DNA sequence: TGCGCCAGCAGCCAAGTAAACAGGGTTGATGAAAAACTGTTTTTT.

This clone was counted between two and nine times. The rearrangement links TRBV5-1 to TRBJ1-2, with D tentatively TRBD1 (5 bases). Per the germline V gene, CDR1 is SGHRS and CDR2 is YFSETQ. CDR3 length: 14 amino acids. V was trimmed by 3 bases and J by 4 bases, leaving 13 bases between them. The CDR3: CASSSGLGAYGYTF. CDR3 nucleotide sequence: TGCGCCAGCAGCTCGGGACTAGGGGCCTATGGCTACACCTTC.

V gene TRBV10-1 combines with J gene TRBJ2-5, with a weak D call TRBD1 (6 bases). Per the germline V gene, CDR1 is WNHNN and CDR2 is SYGVQD (reference sequence). The CDR3 consists of 13 residues. The germline V and J ends were trimmed by 7 bases and 1 base, with 10 bases remaining between them. CDR3 sequence (DNA): TGCGCCAGCAAAGGACAGCGCCAAGAGACCCAGTACTTC. Amino acids: CASKGQRQETQYF.

This clone occurred a few times. The V and J genes are TRBV27 and TRBJ1-2, with 11 positions matching TRBD1. Germline loops: CDR1 MNHEY, CDR2 SMNVEV (reference sequence). This CDR3 has 17 residues. V dropped 2 bases and J dropped 1; count of bases not matched to a gene: 6. As DNA, the CDR3 is TGTGCCAGCAGTTTAAGGACAGGGGGCGAGGTTAACTATGGCTACACCTTC. It codes for CASSLRTGGEVNYGYTF.

A single count supports this clone. The chain couples TRBV2 to TRBJ1-3; 7 bases are a match to TRBD1. CDR3 length equals 13 residues. Trimming cost V 9 bases and J 0 bases; bases outside gene matches: 2. Germline V gives CDR1 SNHLY, CDR2 FYNNEI. The CDR3 region is CASRQGSGNTIYF. CDR3 in DNA: TGTGCCAGTCGACAGGGCTCTGGAAACACCATATATTTT.

J is TRBJ2-7 and V is TRBV18, with 7 bases that match TRBD2. The CDR3 length is 15 residues. Germline V lookup: CDR1 KGHSH, CDR2 LQKENI. Germline trimming cut 2 bases from V and 3 bases from J; bases unmatched to any gene: 7. This CDR3 is CASSPLRSGNYEQYF. The CDR3 nucleotides are TGTGCCAGCTCACCATTGAGGAGCGGGAACTACGAGCAGTACTTC.

This clone showed up just once. This chain connects TRBV3-1 (or the pseudogene TRBV3-2) to TRBJ1-1, with 9 bases that match TRBD1. Germline CDR1 and CDR2: LGHDT and YNNKEL (reference sequence). The CDR3 totals 14 residues. After removal of 8 bases from V and 2 bases from J, the junction contained 6 bases not matched to a gene. The CDR3 coding sequence is TGTGCCAGCGGCGGACAGGGGATAAACACTGAAGCTTTCTTT. Translation gives CASGGQGINTEAFF.

The chain uses TRBV7-3 and TRBJ2-1; D perhaps matches TRBD1 (6 bases). V gave up 4 bases and J gave up 4 bases, with 14 bases separating them. From germline, CDR1 is SGHTA and CDR2 FQGTGA. This CDR3 spans 15 amino acids. The CDR3 bases are TGTGCCAGCAGCTCCCGGACAGACCCTTACAATGAGCAGTTCTTC. Translating it yields CASSSRTDPYNEQFF.